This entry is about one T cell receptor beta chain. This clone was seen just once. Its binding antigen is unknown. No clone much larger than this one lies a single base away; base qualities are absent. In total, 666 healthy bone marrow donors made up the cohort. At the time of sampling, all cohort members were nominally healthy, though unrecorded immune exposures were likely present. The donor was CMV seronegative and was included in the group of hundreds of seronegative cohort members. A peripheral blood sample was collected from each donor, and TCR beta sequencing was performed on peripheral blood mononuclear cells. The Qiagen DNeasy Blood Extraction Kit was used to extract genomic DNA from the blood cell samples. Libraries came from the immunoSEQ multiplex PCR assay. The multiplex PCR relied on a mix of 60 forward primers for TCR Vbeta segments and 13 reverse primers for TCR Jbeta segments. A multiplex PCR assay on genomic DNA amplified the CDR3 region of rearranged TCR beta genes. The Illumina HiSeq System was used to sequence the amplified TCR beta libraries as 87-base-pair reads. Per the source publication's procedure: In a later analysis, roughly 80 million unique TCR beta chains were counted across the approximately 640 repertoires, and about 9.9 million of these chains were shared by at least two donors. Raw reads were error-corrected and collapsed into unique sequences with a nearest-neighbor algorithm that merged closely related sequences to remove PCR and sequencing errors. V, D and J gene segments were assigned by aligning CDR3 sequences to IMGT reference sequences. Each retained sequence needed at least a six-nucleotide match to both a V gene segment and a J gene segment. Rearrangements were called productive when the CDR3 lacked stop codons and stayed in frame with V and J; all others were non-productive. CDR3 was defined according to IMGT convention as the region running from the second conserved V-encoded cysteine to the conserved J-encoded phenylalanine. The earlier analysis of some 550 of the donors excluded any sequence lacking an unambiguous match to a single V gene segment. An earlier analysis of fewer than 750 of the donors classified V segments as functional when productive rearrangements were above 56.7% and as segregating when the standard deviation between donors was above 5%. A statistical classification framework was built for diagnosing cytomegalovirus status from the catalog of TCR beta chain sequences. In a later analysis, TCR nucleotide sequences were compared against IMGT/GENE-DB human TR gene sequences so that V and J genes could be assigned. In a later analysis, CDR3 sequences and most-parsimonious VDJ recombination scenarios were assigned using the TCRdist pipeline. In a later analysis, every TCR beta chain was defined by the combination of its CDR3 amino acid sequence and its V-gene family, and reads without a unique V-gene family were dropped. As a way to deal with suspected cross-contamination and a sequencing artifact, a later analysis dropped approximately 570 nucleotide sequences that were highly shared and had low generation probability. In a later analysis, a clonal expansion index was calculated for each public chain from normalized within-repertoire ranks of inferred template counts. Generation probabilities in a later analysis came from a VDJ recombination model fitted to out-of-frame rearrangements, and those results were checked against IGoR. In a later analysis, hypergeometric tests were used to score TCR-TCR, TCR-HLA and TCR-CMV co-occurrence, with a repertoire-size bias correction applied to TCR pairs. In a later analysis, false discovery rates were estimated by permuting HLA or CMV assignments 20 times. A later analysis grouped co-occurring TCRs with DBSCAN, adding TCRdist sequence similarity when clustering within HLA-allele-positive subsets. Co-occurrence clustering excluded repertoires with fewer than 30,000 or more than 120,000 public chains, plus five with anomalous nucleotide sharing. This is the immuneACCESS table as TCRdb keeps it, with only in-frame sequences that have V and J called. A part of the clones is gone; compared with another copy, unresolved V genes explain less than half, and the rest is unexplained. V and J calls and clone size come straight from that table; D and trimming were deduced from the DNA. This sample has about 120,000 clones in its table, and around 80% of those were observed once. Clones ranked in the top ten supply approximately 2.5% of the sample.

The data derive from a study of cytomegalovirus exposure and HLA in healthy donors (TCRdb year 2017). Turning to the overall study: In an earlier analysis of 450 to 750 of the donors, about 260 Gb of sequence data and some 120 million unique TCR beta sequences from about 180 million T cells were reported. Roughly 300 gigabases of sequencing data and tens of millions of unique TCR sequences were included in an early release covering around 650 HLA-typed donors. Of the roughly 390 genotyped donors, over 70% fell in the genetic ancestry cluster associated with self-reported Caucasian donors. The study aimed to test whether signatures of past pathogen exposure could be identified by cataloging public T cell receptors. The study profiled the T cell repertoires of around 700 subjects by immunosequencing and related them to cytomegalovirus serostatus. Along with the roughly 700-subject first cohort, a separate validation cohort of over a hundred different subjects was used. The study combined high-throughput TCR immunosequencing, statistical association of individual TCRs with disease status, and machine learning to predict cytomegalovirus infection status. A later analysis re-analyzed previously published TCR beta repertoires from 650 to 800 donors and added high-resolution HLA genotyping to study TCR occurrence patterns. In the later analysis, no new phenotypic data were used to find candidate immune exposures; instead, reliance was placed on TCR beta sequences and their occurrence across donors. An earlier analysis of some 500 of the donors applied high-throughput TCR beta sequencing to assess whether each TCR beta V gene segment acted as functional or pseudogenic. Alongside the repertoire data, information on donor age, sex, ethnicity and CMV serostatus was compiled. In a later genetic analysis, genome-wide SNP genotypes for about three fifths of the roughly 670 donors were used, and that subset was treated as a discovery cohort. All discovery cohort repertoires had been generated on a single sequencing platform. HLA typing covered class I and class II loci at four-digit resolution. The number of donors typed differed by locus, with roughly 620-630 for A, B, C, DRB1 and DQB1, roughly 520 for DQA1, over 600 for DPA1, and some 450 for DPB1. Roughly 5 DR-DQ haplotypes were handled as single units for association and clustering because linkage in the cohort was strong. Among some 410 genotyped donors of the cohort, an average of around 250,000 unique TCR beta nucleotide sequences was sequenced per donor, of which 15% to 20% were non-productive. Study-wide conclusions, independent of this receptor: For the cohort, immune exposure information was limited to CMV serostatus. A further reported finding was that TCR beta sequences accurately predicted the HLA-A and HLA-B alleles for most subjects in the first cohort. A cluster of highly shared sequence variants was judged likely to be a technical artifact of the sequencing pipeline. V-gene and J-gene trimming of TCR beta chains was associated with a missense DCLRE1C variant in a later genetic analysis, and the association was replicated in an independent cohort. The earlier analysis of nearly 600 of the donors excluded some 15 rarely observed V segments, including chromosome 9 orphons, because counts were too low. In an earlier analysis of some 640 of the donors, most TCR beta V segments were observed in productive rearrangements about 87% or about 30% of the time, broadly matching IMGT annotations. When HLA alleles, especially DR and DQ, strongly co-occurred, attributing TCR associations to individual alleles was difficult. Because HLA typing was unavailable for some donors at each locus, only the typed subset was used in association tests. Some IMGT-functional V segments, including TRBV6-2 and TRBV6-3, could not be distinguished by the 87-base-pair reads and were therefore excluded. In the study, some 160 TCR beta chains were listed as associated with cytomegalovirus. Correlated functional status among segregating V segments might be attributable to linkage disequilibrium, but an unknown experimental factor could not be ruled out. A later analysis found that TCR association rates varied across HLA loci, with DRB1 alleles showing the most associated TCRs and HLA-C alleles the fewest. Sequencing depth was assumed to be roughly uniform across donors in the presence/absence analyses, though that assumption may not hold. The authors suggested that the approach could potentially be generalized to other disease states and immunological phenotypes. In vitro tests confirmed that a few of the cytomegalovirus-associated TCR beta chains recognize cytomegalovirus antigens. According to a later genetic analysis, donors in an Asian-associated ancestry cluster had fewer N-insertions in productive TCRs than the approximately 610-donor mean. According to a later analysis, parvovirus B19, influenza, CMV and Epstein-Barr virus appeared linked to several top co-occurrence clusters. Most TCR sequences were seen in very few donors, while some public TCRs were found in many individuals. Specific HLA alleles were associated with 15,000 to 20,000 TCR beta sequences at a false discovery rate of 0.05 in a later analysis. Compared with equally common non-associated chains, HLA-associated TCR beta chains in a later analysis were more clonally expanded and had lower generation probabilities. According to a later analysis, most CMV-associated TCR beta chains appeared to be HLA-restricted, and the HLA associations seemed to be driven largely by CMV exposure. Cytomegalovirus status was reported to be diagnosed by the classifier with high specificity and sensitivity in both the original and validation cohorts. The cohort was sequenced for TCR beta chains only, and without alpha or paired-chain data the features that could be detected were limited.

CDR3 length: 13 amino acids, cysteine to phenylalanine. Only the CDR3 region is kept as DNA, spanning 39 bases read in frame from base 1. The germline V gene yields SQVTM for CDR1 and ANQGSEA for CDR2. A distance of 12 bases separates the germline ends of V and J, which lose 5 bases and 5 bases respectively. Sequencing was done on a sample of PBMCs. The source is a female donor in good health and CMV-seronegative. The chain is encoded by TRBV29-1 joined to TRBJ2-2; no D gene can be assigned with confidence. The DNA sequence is TGCAGCGTTCGCCTACCAACGACCGGGGAGCTGTTTTTT. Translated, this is CSVRLPTTGELFF.